Following are 29 T cell receptor beta chains from one sample sequenced in a study of Ad26.COV2.S vaccination and SARS-CoV-2 variants. TCRdb keeps only in-frame clones here, not all; method: immunoSEQ multiplex PCR. The sample has a few hundred thousand clones, roughly 80% seen once. As to treatment: around 19 received Ad26.COV2.S at low or high dose, single or two shots; five or six received placebo; per-sample allocation not given. Sampling was done on day 63 after the first vaccine or placebo injection. The sample was peripheral blood, taken in a trial of Ad26.COV2.S vaccine versus placebo. The receptors originated from a person between 18 and 65 years old who received the Ad26.COV2.S COVID-19 vaccine or a placebo.

The chain carries TRBV19 and TRBJ1-1, with D possibly TRBD1 on 5 matching bases. V lost 6 bases, J lost 5 bases, and 16 bases lay in between. Germline CDR1 reads LNHDA; CDR2 reads SQIVND (reference sequence). The CDR3 has 14 amino acids. The CDR3: CASRRRGRITEAFF. For the CDR3, the DNA is TGTGCCAGTAGGAGGAGGGGTCGAATAACTGAAGCTTTCTTT.

CDR3 coding DNA: TGTGCCAGCAGCGTAGCCCCTTACGATAGCGGAGCTAGCACAGATACGCAGTATTTT. Translating gives CASSVAPYDSGASTDTQYF. The chain combines TRBV9 with TRBJ2-3; the D gene is possibly TRBD2 (6 bases). The CDR3 is made up of 19 amino acids. Trimming took 0 bases from V and 0 from J, leaving 20 bases between them. CDR1 SGDLS and CDR2 YYNGEE come from the germline V gene.

The chain employs TRBV5-4 and TRBJ2-1; D assignment may be TRBD1 or TRBD2 (5 bases each). The CDR3 totals 14 residues. V was cut by 4 bases and J by 7 bases, with 15 bases left in between. In germline, CDR1 is SGHNT, CDR2 YYREEE (reference sequence). Written as DNA, the CDR3 is TGTGCCAGCAGCCTGAGGGCCAGGGAAAATGAGCAGTTCTTC. It yields the protein CASSLRARENEQFF.

The V and J genes are TRBV3-1 (or the pseudogene TRBV3-2) and TRBJ1-1; D is possibly TRBD1 (6 bases). CDR1 LGHDT and CDR2 YNNKEL come from the germline V gene (reference sequence). The CDR3 contains 13 residues. The ends were cut back, 3 bases at V and 11 bases at J, with 16 bases in the middle. CDR3 nucleotides: TGTGCCAGCAGCCAGAAGGGGGGGCCGAGCGCTTTCTTT. Translating gives CASSQKGGPSAFF.

The chain employs TRBV18 and TRBJ2-5; 9 nucleotides line up with TRBD1. Germline V gene lookup returns CDR1 KGHSH and CDR2 LQKENI. Trimming cost V 6 bases and J 4 bases; bases outside gene matches: 9. The CDR3 length is 15 residues. The CDR3: CASSPPGQGGETQYF. DNA of the CDR3: TGTGCCAGCTCGCCGCCGGGACAGGGCGGAGAGACCCAGTACTTC.

The chain couples TRBV15 to TRBJ1-2; 9 bases are a match to TRBD1. Per germline, CDR1 LNHNV and CDR2 YYDKDF (reference sequence). Trimming removed 2 bases from V and 3 bases from J; junction bases left unmatched: 7. The CDR3 is made up of 16 amino acids. CDR3 amino acids: CATSRSGTGQHYGYTF. The CDR3 coding sequence is TGTGCCACCAGCAGATCCGGGACAGGGCAACACTATGGCTACACCTTC.

This chain uses TRBV6-1 with TRBJ1-1; tentatively, D is TRBD1 (6 bases). CDR3 length: 14 residues. Trimming took 2 bases from V and 3 from J, leaving 10 bases between them. Germline CDR1 reads MNHNS; CDR2 reads SASEGT. The chain's CDR3 is CASSERGRDTEAFF. DNA for the CDR3: TGTGCCAGCAGTGAAAGGGGGAGGGACACTGAAGCTTTCTTT.

This clone was seen a single time. V is TRBV4-2 and J is TRBJ2-1, with 10 bases lining up with TRBD2. Trimming removed 4 bases from V and 7 bases from J; junction bases left unmatched: 4. CDR3 length equals 14 residues. CDR1 and CDR2 from the germline V gene are LGHNA and YNFKEQ. The CDR3 here is CASSRTSGTNEQFF. DNA for the CDR3: TGTGCCAGCAGCCGAACTAGCGGGACGAATGAGCAGTTCTTC.

This chain links TRBV11-2 with TRBJ2-2; no firm D call. Trimming left V 3 bases short and J 8 bases short, with 13 bases between. This CDR3 is built from 14 residues. Germline V lookup: CDR1 SGHAT, CDR2 FQNNGV. This CDR3 is CASSFSGSPGELFF. The CDR3 DNA follows: TGTGCCAGCAGCTTTTCGGGTTCACCGGGGGAGCTGTTTTTT. The entire variable domain, with the rest obtained from reference TRBV11-2 and TRBJ2-2, is as follows: EAGVAQSPRYKIIEKRQSVAFWCNPISGHATLYWYQQILGQGPKLLIQFQNNGVVDDSQLPKDRFSAERLKGVDSTLKIQPAKLEDSAVYLCASSFSGSPGELFFGEGSRLTVL.

The chain combines TRBV4-2 with TRBJ2-3; perhaps TRBD2 as D (5 bases). The ends were cut back, 0 bases at V and 4 bases at J, with 11 bases in the middle. CDR1 and CDR2 from the germline V gene are LGHNA and YNFKEQ. This CDR3 region has 15 residues. CDR3 residues: CASSQDIGMADTQYF. Here the CDR3 DNA reads TGTGCCAGCAGCCAAGATATCGGGATGGCAGATACGCAGTATTTT.

The chain joins TRBV19 to TRBJ1-4; D uncertain. The V end lost 4 bases, the J end lost 4 bases, and 4 bases lay between the germline ends. The CDR3 runs to 12 residues. The V gene's germline CDR1 is LNHDA and CDR2 SQIVND (reference sequence). CDR3 loop: CASSTGNEKLFF. The CDR3 region has the DNA TGTGCCAGTAGTACCGGTAATGAAAAACTGTTTTTT.

The rearrangement links TRBV2 to TRBJ1-2, with D perhaps TRBD1 (5 bases). The CDR3 contains 13 residues. The V end lost 7 bases, the J end lost 5 bases, and 14 bases lay between the germline ends. Germline assignment: CDR1 SNHLY and CDR2 FYNNEI. CDR3 bases: TGTGCCAGCAAACGGACGGAGGGGTATGGCTACACCTTC. Its protein is CASKRTEGYGYTF.

The chain links TRBV5-1 to TRBJ2-7, with 8 nucleotides matching TRBD1. The CDR3 totals 14 residues. The ends lost 4 bases at V and 7 bases at J; junction bases unmatched: 10. Germline values: CDR1 SGHRS, CDR2 YFSETQ. In DNA form, the CDR3 reads TGCGCCAGCAGCCGGGGACAGGCCGAGGGGGAGCAGTACTTC. Its protein is CASSRGQAEGEQYF.

The genes are TRBV27 and TRBJ1-6, with D tentatively TRBD1 (5 bases). Germline assignment: CDR1 MNHEY and CDR2 SMNVEV (reference sequence). The CDR3 sequence is 16 residues long. Trimming left V 2 bases short and J 6 bases short, with 14 bases between. The CDR3 nucleotides read TGTGCCAGCAGTTTAGACACCGGGAGGGGTAATTCACCCCTCCACTTT. Protein product: CASSLDTGRGNSPLHF.

The V and J genes are TRBV19 and TRBJ2-7, with no clear D. With 3 bases removed from V and 0 bases from J, the gap between germline ends came to 9 bases. The CDR3 runs 14 residues. CDR1 LNHDA and CDR2 SQIVND come from the germline V gene (reference sequence). DNA for the CDR3: TGTGCCAGTAGTATCGACCGCTACTCCTACGAGCAGTACTTC. Protein sequence: CASSIDRYSYEQYF.

Here the CDR3 reads CASSLAKGGPYGYTF. CDR3 nucleotide sequence: TGCGCCAGCAGCTTGGCCAAGGGGGGCCCCTATGGCTACACCTTC. This rearrangement joins TRBV5-1 to TRBJ1-2; D possibly corresponds to TRBD1 (6 bases). The germline V gene has CDR1 SGHRS and CDR2 YFSETQ. The CDR3 totals 15 residues. The V end lost 0 bases, the J end lost 4 bases, and 13 bases lay between the germline ends.

The CDR3 is CASSGGVPYNSPLHF. The CDR3 DNA follows: TGTGCCAGTTCCGGGGGAGTTCCCTATAATTCACCCCTCCACTTT. The chain is built from TRBV18 and TRBJ1-6, with a possible D match to TRBD1 (5 bases). From germline, CDR1 is KGHSH and CDR2 LQKENI. Trimming took 9 bases from V and 2 from J, leaving 14 bases between them. The CDR3 extends over 15 amino acids.

Details on this clone: Other nucleotide sequences from this sample produce the same CDR3. The rearrangement uses TRBV19 and TRBJ1-1; a possible D gene is TRBD1 (6 bases). This CDR3 comprises 13 residues. The V and J ends lost 6 bases and 1 base respectively, with 9 bases between them. CDR1 is LNHDA, CDR2 SQIVND, per germline (reference sequence). This chain's CDR3 is CASRLGQNTEAFF. CDR3 coding DNA: TGTGCCAGTAGACTGGGACAGAACACTGAAGCTTTCTTT.

Only one count was recorded for this clone. The rearrangement uses TRBV3-1 (or the pseudogene TRBV3-2) and TRBJ2-1; 12 positions agree with TRBD2. Germline trimming cut 4 bases from V and 4 bases from J; bases unmatched to any gene: 8. Germline V gene data show CDR1 as LGHDT and CDR2 as YNNKEL (reference sequence). The CDR3 length is 17 residues. CDR3: CASSLTSGRSSYNEQFF. For the CDR3, the DNA is TGTGCCAGCAGCCTCACTAGCGGGAGGTCATCTTACAATGAGCAGTTCTTC.

The chain combines TRBV14 with TRBJ1-4; 8 nucleotides agree with TRBD1. V was pared by 4 bases and J by 2 bases, with 6 bases of the junction left unmatched. The CDR3 is 16 amino acids. Germline V gene sequence: CDR1 SGHDN, CDR2 FVKESK. The CDR3 here is CASSRGRGLTNEKLFF. The DNA for the CDR3 is TGTGCCAGCAGCCGTGGCAGGGGGCTGACTAATGAAAAACTGTTTTTT.

Only a few counts were recorded for this clone. The gene calls are TRBV27 and TRBJ2-7, with 10 bases lining up with TRBD1. The CDR3 has 15 residues. V shed 3 bases, J shed 5 bases, and the junction held 7 bases outside the gene matches. Germline assignment: CDR1 MNHEY and CDR2 SMNVEV (reference sequence). The CDR3 DNA reads TGTGCCAGCAGTTTTGGGACAGGGGAGGGACACGAGCAGTACTTC. Amino acid sequence: CASSFGTGEGHEQYF.

This rearrangement joins TRBV24-1 to TRBJ2-1; maybe TRBD1 (6 bases). Germline values: CDR1 KGHDR, CDR2 SFDVKD. CDR3 size: 14 residues. V was pared by 12 bases and J by 8 bases, with 22 bases between. This chain's CDR3 is CAARPVGAAHEQFF. For the CDR3, the DNA is TGTGCCGCCCGTCCGGTGGGGGCCGCCCATGAGCAGTTCTTC.

Concerning this clone: The same CDR3 is also encoded by other DNA sequences in this sample. The V and J genes are TRBV4-2 and TRBJ2-2; the D is unclear. CDR3 size: 12 residues. CDR1 and CDR2 from the germline V gene are LGHNA and YNFKEQ. Trimming stripped 4 bases from V and 5 bases from J, with 5 bases between. In DNA form, the CDR3 reads TGTGCCAGCAGCCTAGGTACCGGGGAGCTGTTTTTT. It codes for CASSLGTGELFF.

J is TRBJ1-2 and V is TRBV2; TRBD1 agrees at 8 bases. This CDR3 is 15 amino acids long. Trimming at V came to 7 bases and at J to 2 bases, leaving 9 bases not matched to a gene. CDR1 and CDR2 (germline): SNHLY, FYNNEI. CDR3 loop: CASTRDRNRNYGYTF. CDR3 in DNA: TGTGCCAGCACAAGGGACAGGAATAGAAACTATGGCTACACCTTC.

The chain uses TRBV5-1 and TRBJ2-2; D gene uncertain. Trimming took off 0 bases at V and 0 bases at J, with 9 bases between the two ends. The CDR3 is 16 residues long. CDR1 and CDR2 (germline): SGHRS, YFSETQ. For the CDR3, the DNA is TGCGCCAGCAGCTTGGTAGGTAGGACGAACACCGGGGAGCTGTTTTTT. Its protein product is CASSLVGRTNTGELFF.

As DNA, the CDR3 is TGTGCCAGCAGCTTACCCGGTAGGTTGGGGGTGCACACTGAAGCTTTCTTT. Its translation is CASSLPGRLGVHTEAFF. The chain uses TRBV11-3 and TRBJ1-1; D perhaps matches TRBD1 (5 bases). Germline CDR1 is SGHNT and CDR2 is YENEEA. Trimming took 2 bases from V and 3 from J, leaving 19 bases between them. The CDR3 sequence is 17 residues long.

The chain employs TRBV11-2 and TRBJ1-2, with 8 bases matching TRBD1. The CDR3 is 13 amino acids. Germline CDR1 and CDR2: SGHAT and FQNNGV. V lost 5 bases and J lost 8; bases outside the gene matches: 7. The CDR3 region is CASSVRQGLGYTF. The CDR3 DNA reads as TGTGCCAGCAGCGTTAGACAGGGGCTAGGCTACACCTTC.

J is TRBJ1-2 and V is TRBV4-2; 7 bases fit TRBD1. The CDR3 is 17 residues long. V was clipped by 1 base and J by 1 base; unmatched bases: 9. Per the germline V gene, CDR1 is LGHNA and CDR2 is YNFKEQ. The CDR3, as DNA: TGTGCCAGCAGCCAAGGGGGGTCAGGGGGAGTTAACTATGGCTACACCTTC. It translates to CASSQGGSGGVNYGYTF.

The chain is built from TRBV7-2 and TRBJ2-7, with TRBD1 matching over 7 bases. CDR3 length: 13 amino acids. Germline V gene lookup returns CDR1 SGHTA and CDR2 FQGNSA. Trimming cost V 4 bases and J 2 bases; bases outside gene matches: 2. In nucleotides, the CDR3 is TGTGCCAGCAGCTGGGACAGAGCCTACGAGCAGTACTTC. This codes for CASSWDRAYEQYF.